The rows below give T cell receptor beta chains drawn from one sample of a study of blood T cells in healthy people across ages. In TCRdb, the 5' RACE reads were re-called with MiXCR into one record per CDR3 protein. The sample comprises fewer than 800,000 distinct CDR3 sequences, 20% to 25% of which are singletons, and around 9.2% rests with the top ten. Separately, the same data were catalogued under a study of T cells of mothers and their children.

Source material: blood. These receptors originate from a boy younger than 18 in good health. Both conserved end residues are part of each CDR3. A D gene is named only where the DNA matches it firmly. Rows may omit the clone size; those that give it use once, few, many or a size class.

>TRBJ2-4|NA|TRBV7-2|NA
TGTGCCAGCAGCTTAGTAGTGGGGGGGGGCAGGAACATTCAGTACTTC
CASSLVVGGGRNIQYF
>TRBJ1-2|few|TRBV13|TRBD1
TGTGCCAGCAGCCGGGACAGGGGTGGCTACACCTTC
CASSRDRGGYTF
>TRBJ2-5|few|TRBV10-3|TRBD1
TGTGCCATCGGAGATAGCAGGGGGCAGGAGACCCAGTACTTC
CAIGDSRGQETQYF
>TRBJ2-5|few|TRBV28|TRBD1
TGTGCCAGCAGCCGAAATACAGGGGTCGAGACCCAGTACTTC
CASSRNTGVETQYF
>TRBJ2-3|once|TRBV19|NA
TGTGCCAGTAGATCCAGGGACACCAAGCAAGATACGCAGTATTTT
CASRSRDTKQDTQYF
>TRBJ1-4|NA|TRBV20-1|TRBD1
TGCAGTGCTAGTGAAACCGGGACAGGGGAAGAAAAACTGTTTTTT
CSASETGTGEEKLFF
>TRBJ2-4|few|TRBV3-1|TRBD2
TGTGCCAGCAGCCCTAGGAGGGAGGGGACGAAAAACATTCAGTACTTC
CASSPRREGTKNIQYF
>TRBJ1-1|NA|TRBV5-1|NA
TGCGCCAGCAACACCGGGCTAATGAACACTGAAGCTTTCTTT
CASNTGLMNTEAFF
>TRBJ1-1|NA|TRBV4-3|NA
TGCGCCAGCAGCCAAGACTTGCCAGATGAAGCTTTCTTT
CASSQDLPDEAFF
>TRBJ2-1|NA|TRBV6-1|NA
TGTGCCAGCAGTGCTTTTAGCGGAAATGAGCAGTTCTTC
CASSAFSGNEQFF
>TRBJ1-1|NA|TRBV29-1|NA
TGCAGCGCTGACGGGTACACTGAAGCTTTCTTT
CSADGYTEAFF
>TRBJ2-1|few|TRBV20-1|TRBD2
TGCAGTGCTAGCCTAGCGGGAGCTCTCTACAATGAGCAGTTCTTC
CSASLAGALYNEQFF
>TRBJ2-5|NA|TRBV5-1|TRBD1
TGCGCCAGCATTAGGGACAGCACCCAAGAGACCCAGTACTTC
CASIRDSTQETQYF
>TRBJ2-7|few|TRBV20-1|NA
TGCAGTGCCACGGGGCCCGCCTACGAGCAGTACTTC
CSATGPAYEQYF
>TRBJ2-7|few|TRBV9|NA
TGTGCCAGCAGCGTCGGGATCGGGCATAACGAGCAGTACTTC
CASSVGIGHNEQYF
>TRBJ1-1|NA|TRBV6-2/TRBV6-3|NA
TGTGCCAGCAGAGAACAGGGAAAAGGGAACACTGAAGCTTTCTTT
CASREQGKGNTEAFF
>TRBJ2-1|NA|TRBV28|TRBD2
TGTGCCAGCAGTTTCTCCTCTGGGACTAGCGGGAGCGGGGTCTACAATGAGCAGTTCTTC
CASSFSSGTSGSGVYNEQFF
>TRBJ1-2|NA|TRBV12-3/TRBV12-4|NA
TGTGCCAGCACCCTAGGGGCAGGCGCAGGTGGCTACACCTTC
CASTLGAGAGGYTF
>TRBJ2-1|many|TRBV5-5|TRBD2
TGTGCCAGCAGCCCCTCCGGGACTAGGAACAATGAGCAGTTCTTC
CASSPSGTRNNEQFF
>TRBJ2-3|few|TRBV28|TRBD2
TGTGCCAGCACCATTACGGGGACTAGCGGCACCACAGATACGCAGTATTTT
CASTITGTSGTTDTQYF
>TRBJ1-2|NA|TRBV6-2/TRBV6-3|NA
TGTGCCAGCAGTCAGCCGGGCGCCTATGGCTACACCTTC
CASSQPGAYGYTF
>TRBJ1-5|NA|TRBV28|NA
TGTGCCAGCAGATCTCCGGGGCCTTATCAGCCCCAGCATTTT
CASRSPGPYQPQHF
>TRBJ1-1|once|TRBV19|NA
TGTGCCAGTAGTATAGCCCGGATGAACACTGAAGCTTTCTTT
CASSIARMNTEAFF
>TRBJ2-3|NA|TRBV6-5|NA
TGTGCCATAAGGAGCCGGAGCACAGATACGCAGTATTTT
CAIRSRSTDTQYF
>TRBJ2-7|many|TRBV6-6|NA
TGTGCCAGCAGCTATGGACAGACCTACGAGCAGTACTTC
CASSYGQTYEQYF
>TRBJ2-1|NA|TRBV5-1|NA
TGCGCCAGCAGCGGGGACCTAGGGACCACTGGGGATGAGCAGTTCTTC
CASSGDLGTTGDEQFF
>TRBJ1-1|few|TRBV27|TRBD1
TGTGCCAGCAGCCCCGGACAGGAAATCTTGATAGCTTTCTTT
CASSPGQEILIAFF
>TRBJ2-2|NA|TRBV24-1|NA
TGTGCCACCAGTGACCCTGGGTACACCGGGGAGCTGTTTTTT
CATSDPGYTGELFF
>TRBJ1-4|NA|TRBV14|NA
TGTGCCAGCAGCTTGACAGACTTTAATGAAAAACTGTTTTTT
CASSLTDFNEKLFF
>TRBJ1-2|NA|TRBV12-5|NA
TGTGCTAGTGGTGGATCAGTGCTCGCTAACTATGGCTACACCTTC
CASGGSVLANYGYTF
>TRBJ2-1|few|TRBV15|NA
TGTGCCACCAGGATTACAGGGAACTCCTACAATGAGCAGTTCTTC
CATRITGNSYNEQFF
>TRBJ2-1|NA|TRBV3-1|TRBD2
TGTGCCAGCAGCCAAGGTAAACTAGCGGATGGGAGTGAGCAGTTCTTC
CASSQGKLADGSEQFF
>TRBJ2-5|NA|TRBV20-1|TRBD2
TGCAGTGCTAGAGGTCTAGCGGCCTACCAAGAGACCCAGTACTTC
CSARGLAAYQETQYF
>TRBJ2-7|few|TRBV5-4|NA
TGTGCCAGCAGCTTGGATCCTAGACGGGGAAACGAGCAGTACTTC
CASSLDPRRGNEQYF
>TRBJ2-2|NA|TRBV12-3/TRBV12-4|TRBD2
TGTGCCAGCAGCCGACCCGGGCTAGCGGGCACCGGGGAGCTGTTTTTT
CASSRPGLAGTGELFF
>TRBJ2-7|few|TRBV27|TRBD2
TGTGCCAGCAGTTTTGGGACTAGCGGGGCCTACGAGCAGTACTTC
CASSFGTSGAYEQYF
>TRBJ2-1|NA|TRBV10-3|TRBD2
TGTGCCATCAGGATAGGGACTAGCGGGGTCAATGAGCAGTTCTTC
CAIRIGTSGVNEQFF
>TRBJ2-1|few|TRBV7-9|NA
TGTGCCAGCAGCCGAATGGGCCCCCTGTACAATGAGCAGTTCTTC
CASSRMGPLYNEQFF
>TRBJ2-3|few|TRBV20-1|NA
TGCAGTGCACAGCGGAGGACTTACACAGATACGCAGTATTTT
CSAQRRTYTDTQYF
>TRBJ2-3|NA|TRBV20-1|NA
TGCAGTGCTAGAGATGGGGCACTTGTGATGGATACGCAGTATTTT
CSARDGALVMDTQYF
>TRBJ2-1|NA|TRBV20-1|TRBD2
TGCAGTGCAATACCGGGACTAGCGGCGATATGGGATGAGCAGTTCTTC
CSAIPGLAAIWDEQFF
>TRBJ2-7|few|TRBV3-1|TRBD1
TGTGCCAGCAGCCTCACAGGGGGAGAAGTCCTACACTACGAGCAGTACTTC
CASSLTGGEVLHYEQYF
>TRBJ1-2|few|TRBV3-1|NA
TGTGCCAGCAGCCTGTCCAGGGAGAATAACTATGGCTACACCTTC
CASSLSRENNYGYTF
>TRBJ2-4|NA|TRBV6-5|TRBD2
TGTGCCAGCAGTTACTCAACTAGCGGGGAGGATAAGTACTTC
CASSYSTSGEDKYF
>TRBJ2-1|NA|TRBV28|TRBD1
TGTGCCAGCAGTTTGCAGGACAGGGTTAATGAGCAGTTCTTC
CASSLQDRVNEQFF
>TRBJ1-1|NA|TRBV20-1|NA
TGCAGTGCTAGTTGGTCCCTCGGGCTATCCACTGAAGCTTTCTTT
CSASWSLGLSTEAFF
>TRBJ2-5|NA|TRBV5-6|NA
TGTGCCAGCAGCTTGGTGGTTTTAGTCCGTCAAGAGACCCAGTACTTC
CASSLVVLVRQETQYF
>TRBJ1-3|NA|TRBV6-6|TRBD1
TGTGCCAGCAGTTACACCCAGACAGGGGCTGGAAACACCATATATTTT
CASSYTQTGAGNTIYF